The entry below describes one T cell receptor (beta chain). Its cognate antigen is unknown. The read ends 3 residues before the CDR3 terminus; that terminus is restored from the germline J gene. Per germline, CDR1 SGHVS and CDR2 FNYEAQ. Trimming removed 5 bases from V and 8 bases from J; junction bases left unmatched: 7. The CDR3 contains 15 residues. Only in-frame clones appear in the TCRdb table, and some are missing; sequencing was by immunoSEQ multiplex PCR. The repertoire table contains approximately 34,000 clones. The data were taken from a study of T cells in women clearing cervical HPV infection. Background on the study: Controls' single incident HPV16 infection cleared within 12 months without precancer.

Findings and caveats of the study: Effector/memory and HPV-specific T cells were not isolated, and association timing is unknown. Controls had more TRBV6-7 (0.16%) than cases (about 0.11%).

Sequencing used blood buffy coat. The source of this sequence is a woman between 18 and 70 years old with a cervical HPV16 infection that either progressed to CIN3+ or cleared (not recorded which). This chain links TRBV7-6 with TRBJ2-1; 12 bases are shared with TRBD2. The CDR3 loop reads CASSRTSGISDEQFF. The CDR3 bases that were read are TGTGCCAGCAGCCGGACTAGCGGGATTAGTGATGAG.